One and the same sample provided the 28 T cell receptor beta chains below, sequenced in a study of T cell responses to AZD1222 COVID-19 vaccine. Assay: immunoSEQ multiplex PCR; the TCRdb copy retains only in-frame clones and omits some. The table lists 54,000 or so clones, over 80% of them singletons. This material consisted of peripheral blood, taken on day 0 of AZD1222 vaccination. These receptors all stem from an adult in good health.

The V and J genes are TRBV7-2 and TRBJ2-3; TRBD2 matches at 12 bases. With 1 base clipped from V and 2 bases from J, the junction kept 10 bases outside the gene matches. This CDR3 comprises 19 residues. Germline V lookup: CDR1 SGHTA, CDR2 FQGNSA. As DNA, the CDR3 is TGTGCCAGCAGCTTAGGAGGACTAGCGGGGACATCTCCCACAGATACGCAGTATTTT. This translates into CASSLGGLAGTSPTDTQYF.

This chain joins TRBV5-4 and TRBJ2-3, with 11 bases identical to TRBD2. There are 16 residues in the CDR3. The germline CDR1 and CDR2 sequences are SGHNT and YYREEE (reference sequence). The V and J ends lost 2 bases and 8 bases, in that order; junction bases with no gene match: 10. The CDR3 DNA sequence: TGTGCCAGCAGCTTCGGACGAACTAGCGGGAGACGTACGCAGTATTTT. Residues: CASSFGRTSGRRTQYF.

The V gene is TRBV27, the J gene TRBJ1-2; perhaps TRBD1 as D (5 bases). The V gene's germline CDR1 is MNHEY and CDR2 SMNVEV (reference sequence). The CDR3 spans 15 residues. The germline V and J ends were trimmed by 2 bases and 8 bases, with 18 bases remaining between them. CDR3 nucleotide sequence: TGTGCCAGCAGTTTACTTCCGGGACTGTCTTTGGGCTACACCTTC. This translates into CASSLLPGLSLGYTF.

V is TRBV3-1 (or the pseudogene TRBV3-2) and J is TRBJ2-7, with D hard to call. The CDR3 sequence is 16 residues long. The V and J ends lost 0 bases and 1 base respectively, with 13 bases between them. CDR1 is LGHDT, CDR2 YNNKEL, per germline (reference sequence). The CDR3 sequence is CASSQDLPSISYEQYF. CDR3 bases: TGTGCCAGCAGCCAAGATCTCCCGTCTATTTCCTACGAGCAGTACTTC.

CDR3 in DNA: TGCAGTGCTAGTCCTCGGCGGGGTGATTATGGCTACACCTTC. It translates to CSASPRRGDYGYTF. The chain has TRBV20-1 and TRBJ1-2; D remains ambiguous. The CDR3 has 14 amino acids. Deletions cut 3 bases from V and 5 bases from J, with 16 bases between. Per the germline V gene, CDR1 is DFQATT and CDR2 is SNEGSKA (reference sequence).

The V call is TRBV6-5, the J call TRBJ2-1; 13 positions match TRBD2. Germline V gene data show CDR1 as MNHEY and CDR2 as SVGAGI. The CDR3 totals 14 residues. The V segment lost 6 bases and the J segment 8 bases; nucleotides outside the gene matches: 4. This CDR3 reads CASRLAGGPDEQFF. Here the CDR3 DNA reads TGTGCCAGCAGACTAGCGGGAGGGCCCGATGAGCAGTTCTTC.

This clone has only a few counts. The J gene is TRBJ2-7, the V gene TRBV11-2, with TRBD2 matching over 14 bases. The CDR3 covers 14 residues. The ends lost 5 bases at V and 5 bases at J; junction bases unmatched: 2. Germline V lookup: CDR1 SGHAT, CDR2 FQNNGV. The CDR3 sequence: CASSPGLAGDEQYF. The CDR3 DNA reads as TGTGCCAGCAGCCCGGGACTAGCGGGAGACGAGCAGTACTTC.

The chain uses TRBV19 and TRBJ2-2; 10 bases agree with TRBD1. J gave up 0 bases and V 6 bases, and 4 bases lay outside the gene matches. Germline values: CDR1 LNHDA, CDR2 SQIVND (reference sequence). CDR3 size: 16 residues. In nucleotides, the CDR3 is TGTGCCAGTAGGTCGACAGGGGGCGCGAACACCGGGGAGCTGTTTTTT. This sequence encodes CASRSTGGANTGELFF.

This clone was recorded only once. The chain combines TRBV28 with TRBJ1-1, with unresolved D. The CDR3 length is 13 residues. The germline V and J ends were trimmed by 9 bases and 0 bases, with 11 bases remaining between them. The V gene's germline CDR1 is MDHEN and CDR2 SYDVKM. The CDR3 loop is CASLQQMNTEAFF. CDR3 DNA: TGTGCCAGTTTACAGCAGATGAACACTGAAGCTTTCTTT.

This chain connects TRBV6-2 or TRBV6-3 to TRBJ2-7; 13 bases fit TRBD2. The trim removed 5 bases at V and 0 bases at J, leaving 4 bases unmatched. This CDR3 has 16 amino acids. Germline CDR1 reads MNHEY; CDR2 reads SVGEGT. CDR3 bases: TGTGCCAGCAGTCACCGGACTAGCGGGAGCTCCTACGAGCAGTACTTC. Protein product: CASSHRTSGSSYEQYF.

This sequence joins TRBV6-5 and TRBJ1-1; D is ambiguous. The CDR3 loop spans 13 amino acids. Deletions cut 7 bases from V and 7 bases from J, with 16 bases between. Germline loops: CDR1 MNHEY, CDR2 SVGAGI. The CDR3 here is CASTLSEGGEAFF. CDR3 DNA sequence: TGTGCCAGCACCCTCTCGGAAGGCGGTGAAGCTTTCTTT.

The gene calls are TRBV30 and TRBJ1-2, with D possibly TRBD1 on 5 matching bases. Trimming pared 6 bases from V and 6 bases from J, leaving 20 bases between. CDR3 length: 14 residues. Germline lookup yields CDR1 GTSNPN and CDR2 SVGIG (reference sequence). CDR3 bases: TGTGCCTGCAACCCATTTACAGGACCTAATGGCTACACCTTC. As protein: CACNPFTGPNGYTF.

V is TRBV19 and J is TRBJ2-3; D tentatively reads TRBD1 or TRBD2 (5 bases each). This CDR3 has 14 residues. The germline gives CDR1 LNHDA, CDR2 SQIVND (reference sequence). V was shortened by 9 bases and J by 2 bases, with 15 bases between the two germline ends. The CDR3 nucleotides read TGTGCCAGCAAATCTCGGGGCGACACAGATACGCAGTATTTT. Its protein product is CASKSRGDTDTQYF.

The chain links TRBV5-1 to TRBJ1-6, with no clear D. This CDR3 is built from 14 residues. CDR1 SGHRS and CDR2 YFSETQ come from the germline V gene. V dropped 4 bases and J dropped 9 bases, with 14 bases sitting between them. The CDR3 DNA follows: TGCGCCAGCAGCACAACCAGCGGGATTTCACCCCTCCACTTT. Protein sequence: CASSTTSGISPLHF.

The rearrangement uses TRBV12-3 or TRBV12-4 and TRBJ2-2, with D hard to call. The CDR3 length is 13 residues. V was clipped by 7 bases and J by 5 bases, with 11 bases between them. CDR3 coding DNA: TGTGCCAGCACTTCGCAGAGGACCGGGGAGCTGTTTTTT. Its protein is CASTSQRTGELFF.

This chain joins TRBV4-3 and TRBJ2-1, with D maybe TRBD2 (6 bases). V was pared by 0 bases and J by 10 bases, with 7 bases between. Germline CDR1 reads LGHNA; CDR2 reads YSLEER. This CDR3 contains 12 residues. In DNA, the CDR3 is TGCGCCAGCAGCCAAGATCGGGGGGAGCAGTTCTTC. Translation: CASSQDRGEQFF.

The genes are TRBV7-9 and TRBJ2-7, with 10 bases that match TRBD1. Germline trimming cut 4 bases from V and 2 bases from J; bases unmatched to any gene: 2. The CDR3 extends over 14 amino acids. The germline V gene encodes CDR1 SEHNR and CDR2 FQNEAQ (reference sequence). The CDR3 DNA sequence: TGTGCCAGCAGCTCGGGGACAGGGGCCTACGAGCAGTACTTC. This codes for CASSSGTGAYEQYF.

The chain has TRBV30 and TRBJ1-1; tentative D call: TRBD1 (5 bases). V lost 2 bases, J lost 5 bases, and 9 bases lay in between. Per germline, CDR1 GTSNPN and CDR2 SVGIG (reference sequence). The CDR3 has 12 residues. CDR3 in amino acids: CAWSQEGTEAFF. Written as DNA, the CDR3 is TGTGCCTGGAGTCAGGAGGGGACTGAAGCTTTCTTT. The entire variable domain, with the rest obtained from reference TRBV30 and TRBJ1-1, is as follows: SQTIHQWPATLVQPVGSPLSLECTVEGTSNPNLYWYRQAAGRGLQLLFYSVGIGQISSEVPQNLSASRPQDRQFILSSKKLLLSDSGFYLCAWSQEGTEAFFGQGTRLTVV.

The rearrangement joins TRBV2 to TRBJ2-1, with 9 bases fitting TRBD2. Germline assignment: CDR1 SNHLY and CDR2 FYNNEI. The CDR3 length is 16 residues. V lost 3 bases and J lost 2; bases outside the gene matches: 5. CDR3 sequence reads: CASSERGRATYNEQFF. Written as DNA, the CDR3 is TGTGCCAGCAGTGAGCGCGGGAGGGCCACCTACAATGAGCAGTTCTTC.

This chain links TRBV11-2 with TRBJ2-1, with D possibly being TRBD2 (6 bases). This CDR3 contains 13 residues. Germline V gives CDR1 SGHAT, CDR2 FQNNGV. The V end was cut by 4 bases, the J end by 9 bases, with 13 bases between. This CDR3 is CASSSLGGGEQFF. CDR3 DNA sequence: TGTGCCAGCAGCTCCCTGGGGGGAGGTGAGCAGTTCTTC.

This clone was seen just once. The chain uses TRBV30 and TRBJ1-2; D unresolved. The CDR3 runs to 12 residues. Germline lookup yields CDR1 GTSNPN and CDR2 SVGIG (reference sequence). The V and J ends lost 0 bases and 5 bases respectively, with 7 bases between them. CDR3 sequence (DNA): TGTGCCTGGAGTGTACAGAATTATGGCTACACCTTC. It codes for CAWSVQNYGYTF.

The genes are TRBV7-2 and TRBJ1-3, with a possible D match to TRBD1 (5 bases). With 5 bases removed from V and 4 bases from J, the gap between germline ends came to 12 bases. This CDR3 is 14 amino acids long. Germline CDR1 and CDR2: SGHTA and FQGNSA. The CDR3 DNA reads as TGTGCCAGCAGCAGCGGAGGGGACGGAAACACCATATATTTT. Translated, it gives CASSSGGDGNTIYF.

This rearrangement joins TRBV2 to TRBJ2-1; 12 positions match TRBD2. From germline, CDR1 is SNHLY and CDR2 FYNNEI. With V trimmed by 8 bases and J by 9 bases, 14 bases remained unmatched. This CDR3 spans 16 amino acids. This CDR3 reads CASSESSLAGGGEQFF. The CDR3 DNA reads as TGTGCCAGCTCCGAGTCGAGCCTAGCGGGAGGGGGTGAGCAGTTCTTC.

The V call is TRBV27, the J call TRBJ1-6; D uncertain. The V and J ends lost 3 bases and 12 bases respectively, with 15 bases between them. Germline CDR1 MNHEY, CDR2 SMNVEV (reference sequence). This CDR3 region has 14 residues. CDR3 DNA: TGTGCCAGCAGTTTTAGCCGAAGGCGGGGACCCCTCCACTTT. Translated, it gives CASSFSRRRGPLHF.

This clone was found once. V is TRBV11-2 and J is TRBJ2-3; 10 bases agree with TRBD1. J was trimmed by 3 bases and V by 3 bases; bases with no gene match: 3. Per the germline V gene, CDR1 is SGHAT and CDR2 is FQNNGV. CDR3 length equals 15 residues. CDR3 nucleotides: TGTGCCAGCAGCTTTGACAGGGGGCAGACAGATACGCAGTATTTT. As protein: CASSFDRGQTDTQYF.

V gene TRBV5-1 combines with J gene TRBJ1-3; maybe TRBD1 (6 bases). The germline CDR1 and CDR2 sequences are SGHRS and YFSETQ. Trimming left V 0 bases short and J 0 bases short, with 10 bases between. CDR3 length equals 16 residues. In DNA, the CDR3 is TGCGCCAGCAGCTTGGAGGGGGTTGCCTCTGGAAACACCATATATTTT. Amino acids: CASSLEGVASGNTIYF.

In regard to this clone: A read error may account for a junction end that differs from germline. The chain employs TRBV7-2 and TRBJ2-1; TRBD2 matches at 12 bases. Per the germline V gene, CDR1 is SGHTA and CDR2 is FQGNSA. CDR3 length: 15 residues. CDR3 DNA sequence: TGTGCCAGCAGCCTAGCGGGAGGGATATACAATGAGCAGTTCTTC. It encodes CASSLAGGIYNEQFF.

This clone was recorded only once. The chain has TRBV11-1 and TRBJ2-1; D is possibly TRBD2 (6 bases). Trimming cost V 3 bases and J 7 bases, with 16 bases left between them. Looked up from germline, CDR1 is SGHAT and CDR2 is FQDESV (reference sequence). The CDR3 loop spans 15 amino acids. CDR3 coding DNA: TGTGCCAGCAGCTTTGGCGGGATTGTGGTGAATGAGCAGTTCTTC. This codes for CASSFGGIVVNEQFF.